The entry that follows covers one T cell receptor (beta chain) sequence. The germline V gene has CDR1 MDHEN and CDR2 SYDVKM. The CDR3 is 14 residues long. The V end lost 7 bases, the J end lost 7 bases, and 17 bases lay between the germline ends. This specimen belongs to a study of cytomegalovirus exposure and HLA in healthy donors. Primers for the PCR totalled 60 Vbeta and 13 Jbeta. Produced via immunoSEQ multiplex PCR; TCRdb's table is partial and in-frame only. Here the sample spans under 30,000 clones, 79% being singletons. This receptor was obtained from a male donor in good health and CMV-seronegative. This chain joins TRBV28 and TRBJ2-1, with a weak D call TRBD1 (5 bases). The sequenced sample was PBMCs. CDR3 sequence (DNA): TGTGCCAGCAATACAGGATTAGCTCGTAATGAGCAGTTCTTC. As protein: CASNTGLARNEQFF.